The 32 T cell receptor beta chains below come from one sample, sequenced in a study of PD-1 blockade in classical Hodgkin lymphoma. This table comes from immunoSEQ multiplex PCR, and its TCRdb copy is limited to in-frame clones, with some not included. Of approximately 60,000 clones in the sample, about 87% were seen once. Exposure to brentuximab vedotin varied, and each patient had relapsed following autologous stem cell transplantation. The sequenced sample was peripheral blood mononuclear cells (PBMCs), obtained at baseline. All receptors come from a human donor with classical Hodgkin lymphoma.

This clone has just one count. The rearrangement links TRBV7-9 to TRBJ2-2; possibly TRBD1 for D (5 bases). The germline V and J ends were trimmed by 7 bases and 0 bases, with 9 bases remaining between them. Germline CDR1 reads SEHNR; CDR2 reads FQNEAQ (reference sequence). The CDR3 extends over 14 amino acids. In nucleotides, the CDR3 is TGTGCCAGCATGGGGCCCTCGAACACCGGGGAGCTGTTTTTT. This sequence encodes CASMGPSNTGELFF.

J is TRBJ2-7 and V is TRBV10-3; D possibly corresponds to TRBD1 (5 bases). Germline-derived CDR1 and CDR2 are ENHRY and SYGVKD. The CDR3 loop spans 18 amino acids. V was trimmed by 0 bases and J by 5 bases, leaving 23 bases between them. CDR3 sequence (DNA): TGTGCCATCAGTGAGTCGAGCTTTGTGGGGCCCCTAAAGAACGAGCAGTACTTC. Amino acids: CAISESSFVGPLKNEQYF.

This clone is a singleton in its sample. CDR3 residues: CAISDTGWGSPLHF. In DNA, the CDR3 is TGTGCCATCAGCGATACAGGTTGGGGTTCACCCCTCCACTTT. V usage is TRBV10-3 and J usage is TRBJ1-6; a weak D match, TRBD1 (5 bases). The CDR3 is 14 residues long. Germline assignment: CDR1 ENHRY and CDR2 SYGVKD. V was shortened by 6 bases and J by 9 bases, with 15 bases between the two germline ends.

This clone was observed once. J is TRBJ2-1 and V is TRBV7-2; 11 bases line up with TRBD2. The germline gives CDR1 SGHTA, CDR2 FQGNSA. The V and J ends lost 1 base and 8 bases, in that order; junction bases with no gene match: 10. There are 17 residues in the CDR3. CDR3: CASSLVVAGGPRDEQFF. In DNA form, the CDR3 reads TGTGCCAGCAGCTTAGTGGTAGCGGGGGGGCCACGGGATGAGCAGTTCTTC.

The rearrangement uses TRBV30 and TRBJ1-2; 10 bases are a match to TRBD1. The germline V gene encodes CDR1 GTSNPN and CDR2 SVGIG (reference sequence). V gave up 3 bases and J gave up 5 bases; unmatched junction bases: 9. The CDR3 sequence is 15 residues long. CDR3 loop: CAWRETGGLRYGYTF. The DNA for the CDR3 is TGTGCCTGGAGAGAGACAGGGGGCCTCAGGTATGGCTACACCTTC. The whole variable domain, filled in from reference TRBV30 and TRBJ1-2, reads SQTIHQWPATLVQPVGSPLSLECTVEGTSNPNLYWYRQAAGRGLQLLFYSVGIGQISSEVPQNLSASRPQDRQFILSSKKLLLSDSGFYLCAWRETGGLRYGYTFGSGTRLTVV.

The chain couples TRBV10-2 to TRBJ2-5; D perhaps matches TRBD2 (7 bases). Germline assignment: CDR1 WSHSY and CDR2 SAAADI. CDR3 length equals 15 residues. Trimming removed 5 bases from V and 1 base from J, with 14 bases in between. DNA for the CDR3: TGCGCCAGCAGTCCGAGGGGGGGCAGCCAAGAGACCCAGTACTTC. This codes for CASSPRGGSQETQYF.

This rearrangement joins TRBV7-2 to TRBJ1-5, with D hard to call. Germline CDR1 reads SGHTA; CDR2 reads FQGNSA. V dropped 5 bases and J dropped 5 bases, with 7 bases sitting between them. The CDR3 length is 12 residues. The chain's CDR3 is CASSARYQPQHF. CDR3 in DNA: TGTGCCAGCAGCGCCCGGTATCAGCCCCAGCATTTT. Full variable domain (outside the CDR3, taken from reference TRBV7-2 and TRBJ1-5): GAGVSQSPSNKVTEKGKDVELRCDPISGHTALYWYRQSLGQGLEFLIYFQGNSAPDKSGLPSDRFSAERTGGSVSTLTIQRTQQEDSAVYLCASSARYQPQHFGDGTRLSIL.

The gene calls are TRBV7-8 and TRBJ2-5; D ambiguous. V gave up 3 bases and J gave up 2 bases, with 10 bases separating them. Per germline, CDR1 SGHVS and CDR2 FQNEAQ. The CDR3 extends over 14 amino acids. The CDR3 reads CASSLNLLQETQYF. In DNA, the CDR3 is TGTGCCAGCAGCTTGAACCTGTTACAAGAGACCCAGTACTTC.

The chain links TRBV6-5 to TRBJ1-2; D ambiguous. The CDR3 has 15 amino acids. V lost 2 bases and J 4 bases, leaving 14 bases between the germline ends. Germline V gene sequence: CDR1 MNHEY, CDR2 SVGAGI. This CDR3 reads CASSYSGQLGYGYTF. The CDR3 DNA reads TGTGCCAGCAGTTACAGTGGTCAGCTTGGCTATGGCTACACCTTC.

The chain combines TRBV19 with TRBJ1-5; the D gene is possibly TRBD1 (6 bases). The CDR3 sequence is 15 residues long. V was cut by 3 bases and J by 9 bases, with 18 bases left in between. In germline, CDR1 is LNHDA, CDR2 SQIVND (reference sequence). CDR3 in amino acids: CASSMPGQGLGPQHF. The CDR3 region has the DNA TGTGCCAGTAGTATGCCGGGACAAGGACTTGGGCCCCAGCATTTT.

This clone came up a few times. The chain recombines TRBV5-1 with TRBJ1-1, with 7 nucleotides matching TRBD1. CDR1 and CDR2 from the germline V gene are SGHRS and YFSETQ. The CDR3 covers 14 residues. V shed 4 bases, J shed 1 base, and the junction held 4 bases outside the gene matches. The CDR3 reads CASSLNRGNTEAFF. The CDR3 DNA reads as TGCGCCAGCAGCCTCAACAGGGGGAACACTGAAGCTTTCTTT.

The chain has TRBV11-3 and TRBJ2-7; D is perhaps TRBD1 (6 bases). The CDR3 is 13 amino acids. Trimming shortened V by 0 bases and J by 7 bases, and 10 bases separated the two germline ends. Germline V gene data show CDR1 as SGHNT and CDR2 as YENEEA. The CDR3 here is CASSLDPRGEQYF. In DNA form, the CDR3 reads TGTGCCAGCAGCTTAGACCCCAGGGGAGAGCAGTACTTC.

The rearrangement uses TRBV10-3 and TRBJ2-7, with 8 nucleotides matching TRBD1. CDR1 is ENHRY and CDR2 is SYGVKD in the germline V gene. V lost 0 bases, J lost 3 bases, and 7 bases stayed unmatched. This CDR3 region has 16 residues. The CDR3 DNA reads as TGTGCCATCAGTGAGTCACAGGGGGGATTCAACTACGAGCAGTACTTC. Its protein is CAISESQGGFNYEQYF.

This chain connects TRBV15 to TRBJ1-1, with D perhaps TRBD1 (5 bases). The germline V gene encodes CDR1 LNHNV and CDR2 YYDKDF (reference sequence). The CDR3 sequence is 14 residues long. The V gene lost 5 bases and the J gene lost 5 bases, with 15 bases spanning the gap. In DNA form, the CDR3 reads TGTGCCACCAGCCGTGGTCAGGGTTGGACTGAAGCTTTCTTT. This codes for CATSRGQGWTEAFF.

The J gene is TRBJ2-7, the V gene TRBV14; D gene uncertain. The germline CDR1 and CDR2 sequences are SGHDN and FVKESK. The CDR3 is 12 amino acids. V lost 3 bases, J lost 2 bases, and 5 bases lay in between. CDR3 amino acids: CASSHTAYEQYF. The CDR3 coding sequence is TGTGCCAGCAGCCATACTGCCTACGAGCAGTACTTC.

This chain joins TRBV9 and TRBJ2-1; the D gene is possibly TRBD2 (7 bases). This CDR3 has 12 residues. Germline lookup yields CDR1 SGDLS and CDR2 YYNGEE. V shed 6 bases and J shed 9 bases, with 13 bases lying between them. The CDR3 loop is CASIGGDGEQFF. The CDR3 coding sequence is TGTGCCAGCATAGGGGGGGATGGTGAGCAGTTCTTC.

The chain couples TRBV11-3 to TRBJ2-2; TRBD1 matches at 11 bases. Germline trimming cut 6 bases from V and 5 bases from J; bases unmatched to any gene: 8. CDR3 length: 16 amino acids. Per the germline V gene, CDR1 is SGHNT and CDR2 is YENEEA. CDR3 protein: CASRSSGTGGTGELFF. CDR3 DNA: TGTGCCAGCAGGAGCTCCGGGACAGGGGGAACCGGGGAGCTGTTTTTT.

The CDR3 bases are TGTGCCAGCTCACCAATCTTACAGGGGTTCGGCGAGCAGTACTTC. Translated: CASSPILQGFGEQYF. The chain uses TRBV18 and TRBJ2-7; 7 nucleotides align to TRBD1. Germline trimming cut 2 bases from V and 6 bases from J; bases unmatched to any gene: 10. CDR1 KGHSH and CDR2 LQKENI come from the germline V gene. The CDR3 spans 15 residues.

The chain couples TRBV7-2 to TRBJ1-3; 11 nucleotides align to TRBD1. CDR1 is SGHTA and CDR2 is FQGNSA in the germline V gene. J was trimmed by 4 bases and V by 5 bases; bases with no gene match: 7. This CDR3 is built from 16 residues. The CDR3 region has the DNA TGTGCCAGCAGCCCAGGGGGGACAGGGGGAGGAAACACCATATATTTT. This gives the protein CASSPGGTGGGNTIYF. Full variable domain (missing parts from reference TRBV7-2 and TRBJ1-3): GAGVSQSPSNKVTEKGKDVELRCDPISGHTALYWYRQSLGQGLEFLIYFQGNSAPDKSGLPSDRFSAERTGGSVSTLTIQRTQQEDSAVYLCASSPGGTGGGNTIYFGEGSWLTVV.

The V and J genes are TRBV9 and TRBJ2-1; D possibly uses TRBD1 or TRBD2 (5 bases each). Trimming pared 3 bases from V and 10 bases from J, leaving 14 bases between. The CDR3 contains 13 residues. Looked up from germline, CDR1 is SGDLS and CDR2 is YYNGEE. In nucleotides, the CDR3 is TGTGCCAGCAGCGACGGAAGGGGACGCGAGCAGTTCTTC. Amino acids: CASSDGRGREQFF. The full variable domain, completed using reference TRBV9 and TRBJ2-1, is DSGVTQTPKHLITATGQRVTLRCSPRSGDLSVYWYQQSLDQGLQFLIQYYNGEERAKGNILERFSAQQFPDLHSELNLSSLELGDSALYFCASSDGRGREQFFGPGTRLTVL.

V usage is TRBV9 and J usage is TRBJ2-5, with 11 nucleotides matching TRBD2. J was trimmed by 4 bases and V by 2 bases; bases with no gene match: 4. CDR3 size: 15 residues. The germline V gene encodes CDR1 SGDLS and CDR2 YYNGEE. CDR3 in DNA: TGTGCCAGCAGCGTTAGCGGGGGGGCCGGAGAGACCCAGTACTTC. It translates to CASSVSGGAGETQYF.

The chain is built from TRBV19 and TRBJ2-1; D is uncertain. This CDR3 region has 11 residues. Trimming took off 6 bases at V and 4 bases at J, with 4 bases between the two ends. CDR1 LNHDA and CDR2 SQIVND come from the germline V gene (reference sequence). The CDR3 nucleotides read TGTGCCAGTAGGGAATACAATGAGCAGTTCTTC. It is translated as CASREYNEQFF.

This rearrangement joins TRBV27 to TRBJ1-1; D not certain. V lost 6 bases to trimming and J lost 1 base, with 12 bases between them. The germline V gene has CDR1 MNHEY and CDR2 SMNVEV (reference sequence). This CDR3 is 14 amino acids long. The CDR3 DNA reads TGTGCCAGCAGCCCCCGACCGCAGAACACTGAAGCTTTCTTT. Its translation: CASSPRPQNTEAFF.

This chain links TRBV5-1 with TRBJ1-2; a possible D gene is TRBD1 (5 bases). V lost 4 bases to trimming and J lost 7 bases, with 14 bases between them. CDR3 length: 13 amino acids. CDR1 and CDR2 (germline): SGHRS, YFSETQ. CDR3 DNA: TGCGCCAGCAGCCTTGAGGGGTCCGCTGGCTACACCTTC. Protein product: CASSLEGSAGYTF. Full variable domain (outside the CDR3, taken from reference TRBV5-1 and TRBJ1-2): KAGVTQTPRYLIKTRGQQVTLSCSPISGHRSVSWYQQTPGQGLQFLFEYFSETQRNKGNFPGRFSGRQFSNSRSEMNVSTLELGDSALYLCASSLEGSAGYTFGSGTRLTVV.

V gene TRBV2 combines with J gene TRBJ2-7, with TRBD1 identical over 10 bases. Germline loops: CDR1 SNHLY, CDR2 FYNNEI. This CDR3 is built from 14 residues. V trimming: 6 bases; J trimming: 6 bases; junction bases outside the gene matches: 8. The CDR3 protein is CASRTPRDRGEQYF. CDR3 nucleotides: TGTGCCAGCAGAACCCCCCGGGACAGGGGCGAGCAGTACTTC.

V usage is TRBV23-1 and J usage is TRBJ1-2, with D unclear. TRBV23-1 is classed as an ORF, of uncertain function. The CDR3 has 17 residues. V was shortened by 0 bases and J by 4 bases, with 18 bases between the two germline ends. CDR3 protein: CASSQSREGKDFYGYTF. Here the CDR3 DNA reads TGCGCCAGCAGTCAATCGAGGGAGGGAAAGGACTTCTATGGCTACACCTTC.

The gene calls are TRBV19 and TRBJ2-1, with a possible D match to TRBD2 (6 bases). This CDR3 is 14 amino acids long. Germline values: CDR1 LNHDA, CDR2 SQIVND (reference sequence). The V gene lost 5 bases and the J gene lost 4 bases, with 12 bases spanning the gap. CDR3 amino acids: CASSHTGRYNEQFF. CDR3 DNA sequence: TGTGCCAGTAGTCATACCGGGAGATACAATGAGCAGTTCTTC.

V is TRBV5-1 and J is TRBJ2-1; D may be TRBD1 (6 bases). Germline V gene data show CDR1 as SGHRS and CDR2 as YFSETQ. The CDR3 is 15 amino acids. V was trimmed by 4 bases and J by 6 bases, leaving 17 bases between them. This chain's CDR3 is CASSPVATGSNEQFF. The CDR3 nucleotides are TGCGCCAGCAGCCCTGTAGCGACAGGCTCCAATGAGCAGTTCTTC.

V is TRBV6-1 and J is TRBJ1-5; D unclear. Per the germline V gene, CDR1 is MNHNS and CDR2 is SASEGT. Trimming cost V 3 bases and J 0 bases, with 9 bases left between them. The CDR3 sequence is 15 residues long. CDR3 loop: CASSEFGGSNQPQHF. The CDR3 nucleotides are TGTGCCAGCAGTGAGTTCGGCGGTAGCAATCAGCCCCAGCATTTT.

In nucleotides, the CDR3 is TGTGCCAGCATCGCCCGGGACAGGTCCTACGAGCAGTACTTC. Encoded protein: CASIARDRSYEQYF. V gene TRBV6-1 combines with J gene TRBJ2-7; the match to TRBD1 covers 8 bases. Germline CDR1 and CDR2: MNHNS and SASEGT. Trimming took 7 bases from V and 1 from J; bases not matched to a gene: 6. This CDR3 region has 14 residues.

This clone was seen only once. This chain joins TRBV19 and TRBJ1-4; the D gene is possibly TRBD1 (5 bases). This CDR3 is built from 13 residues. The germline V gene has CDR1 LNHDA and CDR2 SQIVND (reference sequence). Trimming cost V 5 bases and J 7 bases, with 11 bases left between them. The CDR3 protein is CASSWQGGEKLFF. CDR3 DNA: TGTGCCAGTAGTTGGCAGGGAGGTGAAAAACTGTTTTTT. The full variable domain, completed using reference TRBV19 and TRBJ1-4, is DGGITQSPKYLFRKEGQNVTLSCEQNLNHDAMYWYRQDPGQGLRLIYYSQIVNDFQKGDIAEGYSVSREKKESFPLTVTSAQKNPTAFYLCASSWQGGEKLFFGSGTQLSVL.

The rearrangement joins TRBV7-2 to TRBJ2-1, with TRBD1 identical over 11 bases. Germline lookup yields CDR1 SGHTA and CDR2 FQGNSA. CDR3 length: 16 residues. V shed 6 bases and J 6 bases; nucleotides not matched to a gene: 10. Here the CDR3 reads CASRSPGQGGGNEQFF. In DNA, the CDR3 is TGTGCCAGCAGAAGTCCGGGACAGGGGGGCGGCAATGAGCAGTTCTTC.